The entry that follows covers one T cell receptor (beta chain) sequence. This sample was included in a study of technical replicates of blood from several donors. Clones were read by immunoSEQ multiplex PCR, and TCRdb kept only the in-frame ones, dropping some. This sample has about 82,000 clones, with 96% found just once. Material: T cells isolated from PBMCs. The sequence came from a human donor in good health.

DNA for the CDR3: TGCGCCAGCAGCCAAGTCGTGCGGGAGGGCCCCTATATGCACTCCTACAATGAGCAGTTCTTC. This codes for CASSQVVREGPYMHSYNEQFF. The rearrangement links TRBV4-3 to TRBJ2-1; 9 nucleotides align to TRBD2. Germline-derived CDR1 and CDR2 are LGHNA and YSLEER. V shed 1 base and J 0 bases; nucleotides not matched to a gene: 16. The length of the CDR3 is 21 residues.